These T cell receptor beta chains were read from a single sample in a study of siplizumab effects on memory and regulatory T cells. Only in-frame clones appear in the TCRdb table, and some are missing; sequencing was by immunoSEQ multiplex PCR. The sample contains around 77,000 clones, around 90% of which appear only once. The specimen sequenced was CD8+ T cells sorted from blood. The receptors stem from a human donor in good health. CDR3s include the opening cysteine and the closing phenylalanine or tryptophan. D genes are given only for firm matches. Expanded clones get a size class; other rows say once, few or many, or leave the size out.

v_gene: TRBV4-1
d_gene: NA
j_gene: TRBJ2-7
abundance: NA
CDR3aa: CASSQEGPGGYEQYF
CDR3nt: TGCGCCAGCAGCCAAGAGGGCCCCGGGGGTTACGAGCAGTACTTC

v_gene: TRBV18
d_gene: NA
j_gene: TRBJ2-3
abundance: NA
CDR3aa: CASSPDSHPIYTDTQYF
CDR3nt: TGTGCCAGCTCACCGGACAGCCATCCGATCTACACAGATACGCAGTATTTT

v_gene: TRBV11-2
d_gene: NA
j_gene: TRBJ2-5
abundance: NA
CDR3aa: CASSPAGRGLQETQYF
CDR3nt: TGTGCCAGCAGCCCCGCCGGCAGGGGCCTCCAAGAGACCCAGTACTTC

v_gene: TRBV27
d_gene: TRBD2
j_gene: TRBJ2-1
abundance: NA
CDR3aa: CASGETSGGPNEQFF
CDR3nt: TGTGCCAGCGGGGAGACTAGCGGGGGGCCGAATGAGCAGTTCTTC

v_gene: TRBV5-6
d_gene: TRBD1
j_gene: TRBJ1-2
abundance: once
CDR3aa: CASSPRDRGWYGYTF
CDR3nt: TGTGCCAGCAGCCCTCGGGACAGGGGTTGGTATGGCTACACCTTC

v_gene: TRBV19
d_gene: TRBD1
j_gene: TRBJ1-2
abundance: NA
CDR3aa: CASSNPGTGNGYTF
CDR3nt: TGTGCCAGTAGTAACCCCGGGACAGGAAATGGCTACACCTTC

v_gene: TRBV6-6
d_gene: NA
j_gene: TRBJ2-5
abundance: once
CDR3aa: CASNDVQETQYF
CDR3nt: TGTGCCAGCAATGACGTCCAAGAGACCCAGTACTTC

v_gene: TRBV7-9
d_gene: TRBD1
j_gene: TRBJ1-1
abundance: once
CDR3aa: CASSPPRDRGPGNTEAFF
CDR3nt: TGTGCCAGCAGCCCGCCCCGGGACAGGGGGCCGGGAAACACTGAAGCTTTCTTT

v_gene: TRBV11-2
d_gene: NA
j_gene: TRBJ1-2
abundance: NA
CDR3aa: CASSDSLEGAAYGYTF
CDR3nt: TGTGCCAGCAGCGATAGCCTAGAGGGTGCAGCCTATGGCTACACCTTC

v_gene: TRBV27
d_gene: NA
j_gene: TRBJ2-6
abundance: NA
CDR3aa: CASSPEGLVYGAGANVLTF
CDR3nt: TGTGCCAGCAGTCCGGAAGGTCTAGTATATGGAGCTGGGGCCAACGTCCTGACTTTC

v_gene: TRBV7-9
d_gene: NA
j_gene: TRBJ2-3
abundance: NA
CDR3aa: CACQPPPNTDTQYF
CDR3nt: TGTGCCTGCCAACCCCCTCCTAATACAGATACGCAGTATTTT

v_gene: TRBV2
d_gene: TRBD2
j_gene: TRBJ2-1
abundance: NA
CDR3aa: CASTEYSSGGYNEQFF
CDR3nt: TGTGCCAGCACCGAGTATTCTAGCGGGGGATACAATGAGCAGTTCTTC

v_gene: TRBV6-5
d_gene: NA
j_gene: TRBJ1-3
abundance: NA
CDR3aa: CASSTGNTIYF
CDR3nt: TGTGCCAGCAGTACAGGAAACACCATATATTTT

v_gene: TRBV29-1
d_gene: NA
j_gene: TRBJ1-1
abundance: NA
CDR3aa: CSVEQGGPEAFF
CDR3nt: TGCAGCGTTGAACAGGGCGGGCCTGAAGCTTTCTTT

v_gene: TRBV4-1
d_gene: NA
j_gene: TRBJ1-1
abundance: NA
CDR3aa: CASSQDGAGNTEAFF
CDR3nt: TGCGCCAGCAGCCAAGATGGGGCAGGGAACACTGAAGCTTTCTTT

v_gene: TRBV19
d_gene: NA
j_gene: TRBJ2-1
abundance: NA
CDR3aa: CASSIQSSYNEQFF
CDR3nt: TGTGCCAGTAGTATTCAGAGCTCCTACAATGAGCAGTTCTTC

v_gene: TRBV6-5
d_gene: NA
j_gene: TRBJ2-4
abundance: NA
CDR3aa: CASSWGTPGNIQYF
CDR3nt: TGTGCCAGCAGTTGGGGGACCCCGGGGAACATTCAGTACTTC